These T cell receptor beta chains were read from a single sample in a study of blood T cells in healthy people across ages. Each CDR3 protein is one row after TCRdb ran MiXCR on the 5' RACE reads. Of around 1.7 million distinct CDR3 sequences detected, roughly 28% appear once; the ten largest clones hold 7.7%. The sample comprised blood. The receptor set was obtained from a woman in her twenties or thirties in good health. Each CDR3 is given with its conserved first and last residue. A D gene is named only where the DNA matches it firmly. Size is omitted from some rows. Given values are once, few, many or a class for expanded clones.

size	V	J	D	DNA	CDR3
NA	TRBV7-9	TRBJ2-2	NA	TGTGCCACCATGGGAGGGGAGCTGTTTTTT	CATMGGELFF
few	TRBV7-2	TRBJ2-7	TRBD2	TGTGCCAGCAGCCCTAGCGGGAGTCGCGAGCAGTACTTC	CASSPSGSREQYF
NA	TRBV7-8	TRBJ1-2	NA	TGTGCCAGCTGGGGCTTCGGTGGGGGAGTGGACTATGGCTACACCTTC	CASWGFGGGVDYGYTF
many	TRBV6-2/TRBV6-3	TRBJ2-7	TRBD2	TGTGCCAGTAATCGCGGGAGTCACCCCTACGAGCAGTACTTC	CASNRGSHPYEQYF
many	TRBV5-1	TRBJ2-3	NA	TGCGCCAGCAGTTTTACAGGGCGAAGCACAGATACGCAGTATTTT	CASSFTGRSTDTQYF
NA	TRBV9	TRBJ2-3	NA	TGTGCCAGCAGCCCCTCCGGAAGGGCAGGAGATACGCAGTATTTT	CASSPSGRAGDTQYF
NA	TRBV7-9	TRBJ2-7	TRBD2	TGTGCCAGCAGCTTCCGGAGGGAGGGTCGCGGTGGCAATGAGCAGTACTTC	CASSFRREGRGGNEQYF
many	TRBV29-1	TRBJ2-6	NA	TGCAGCGTTGATGCAGGGTACCTCTCTGGGGCCAACGTCCTGACTTTC	CSVDAGYLSGANVLTF
NA	TRBV20-1	TRBJ2-4	TRBD2	TGCAGTGTAAGCGGGGGGCCGAATGAGCAGTACTTC	CSVSGGPNEQYF
NA	TRBV14	TRBJ2-1	NA	TGTGCCAGCAGCCGGGGCTTAGACAGCTCCTACAATGAGCAGTTCTTC	CASSRGLDSSYNEQFF
NA	TRBV4-1	TRBJ2-3	TRBD1	TGCGCCAGCAACCAGTCGACAGGGTATGCGGCAGATACGCAGTATTTT	CASNQSTGYAADTQYF
NA	TRBV23-1	TRBJ1-1	NA	TGCGCCAGCAGTCAACCTTTCATCAGGGAATCTGAAGCTTTCTTT	CASSQPFIRESEAFF
many	TRBV19	TRBJ2-7	NA	TGTGCCAGCAGTTGGGGGCAGACCTACGAGCAGTACTTC	CASSWGQTYEQYF
few	TRBV7-2	TRBJ1-4	NA	TGTGCCAGCAGCCCCAGGACTAGGGATGAAAAACTGTTTTTT	CASSPRTRDEKLFF
NA	TRBV7-9	TRBJ1-5	NA	TGTGCCAGCAGCCCAGAGACAGCCGACCCCAATCAGCCCCAGCATTTT	CASSPETADPNQPQHF
NA	TRBV25-1	TRBJ2-7	NA	TGTGCCAGCAGGGGCCGATCGGGGGCGTGTACCCAGTACTTC	CASRGRSGACTQYF
NA	TRBV20-1	TRBJ1-5	NA	TGCAGTGCTAGCCCCTCCGGGGCTGGCAATCAGCCCCAGCATTTT	CSASPSGAGNQPQHF
few	TRBV7-8	TRBJ1-2	NA	TGTGCCAGCAGCCACCTCAACCTCTATGGCTACACCTTC	CASSHLNLYGYTF
NA	TRBV29-1	TRBJ2-7	NA	TGCAGCGTTGAAGAGGCGAATAGATCCGAGCAGTACTTC	CSVEEANRSEQYF
NA	TRBV4-2	TRBJ2-7	NA	TGTGCCAGCAGCCAAGATCAGGCAGGGGGGATCTACGAGCAGTACTTC	CASSQDQAGGIYEQYF
NA	TRBV5-1	TRBJ2-7	NA	TGCGCCAACAGACAAGGGGACTCCTACGAGCAGTACTTC	CANRQGDSYEQYF
many	TRBV7-7	TRBJ2-5	NA	TGTGCCAGCACCCCCAGCGGAGAAGAGACCCAGTACTTC	CASTPSGEETQYF
many	TRBV15	TRBJ2-3	NA	TGTGCCACCAGCAGAGATGACGGGGGCGACCCAGATACGCAGTATTTT	CATSRDDGGDPDTQYF
NA	TRBV7-2	TRBJ2-3	NA	TGTGCCAGCAGCTATTTCCCAGATACGCAGTATTTT	CASSYFPDTQYF
NA	TRBV6-6	TRBJ1-1	TRBD1	TGTGCCAGCAGTTACTCGAGGGACAGGGTGGGCACTGAAGCTTTCTTT	CASSYSRDRVGTEAFF
NA	TRBV6-5	TRBJ1-2	NA	TGTGCCAGCAGTTACTTTGGGGGCCGCGGCTACACCTTC	CASSYFGGRGYTF
NA	TRBV20-1	TRBJ2-5	NA	TGCAGTGCTAGAGATCACCGGCGCTCCTACAATGAGCAGTACTTC	CSARDHRRSYNEQYF
NA	TRBV4-3	TRBJ2-1	TRBD2	TGCGCCAGCAGCCAGGGTCTAGCGGGAGGTTCCAATGAGCAGTTCTTC	CASSQGLAGGSNEQFF
few	TRBV6-5	TRBJ1-1	NA	TGTGCCAGCAGTTTCTCGGGAAGGGCGAACACTGAAGCTTTCTTT	CASSFSGRANTEAFF
NA	TRBV9	TRBJ2-7	NA	TGTGCCAGCAGCGTAGAGGCAGGGAGTGTCAACGAGCAGTACTTC	CASSVEAGSVNEQYF
few	TRBV2	TRBJ2-1	NA	TGTGCCAGCAGTGACGGGCCCCCCTACAATGAGCAGTTCTTC	CASSDGPPYNEQFF
NA	TRBV20-1	TRBJ1-2	NA	TGCAGTGTTGGGCAGCCTAACTATGGCTACACCTTC	CSVGQPNYGYTF
many	TRBV4-1	TRBJ2-5	TRBD2	TGCGCCAGCAGCCAACCGGGACTAGGAATTGAGACCCAGTACTTC	CASSQPGLGIETQYF
NA	TRBV30	TRBJ1-1	TRBD1	TGTGCCTGGAGCGACCCCCGGGACAGGGGCGATTTGAAAGCTTTCTTT	CAWSDPRDRGDLKAFF
many	TRBV6-5	TRBJ2-7	TRBD1	TGTGCCAGCAGTTATAGGGGCAGGGGGACCTACGAGCAGTACTTC	CASSYRGRGTYEQYF
few	TRBV6-1	TRBJ1-2	NA	TGTGCCAGCAGTGAAGAAGCGGTCTTGAACTATGGCTACACCTTC	CASSEEAVLNYGYTF
NA	TRBV28	TRBJ1-1	TRBD1	TGTGCCAGCAGTGCCTCCGGGACAGGGGACACTGAAGCTTTCTTT	CASSASGTGDTEAFF
few	TRBV7-2	TRBJ2-7	NA	TGTGCCAGCAGCCTGGGGCTTACCCTCTACGAGCAGTACTTC	CASSLGLTLYEQYF
few	TRBV11-2	TRBJ2-7	NA	TGTGCCAGCAGCCTGAGTAATAAGGCTACCTACGAGCAGTACTTC	CASSLSNKATYEQYF
NA	TRBV20-1	TRBJ1-5	NA	TGCAGTGCTAGTATCCGAACAGGGAATCAGCCCCAGCATTTT	CSASIRTGNQPQHF
many	TRBV29-1	TRBJ2-5	NA	TGCAGCGTTGAAGTTTGGGCACCCGCGGGGGAGACCCAGTACTTC	CSVEVWAPAGETQYF
NA	TRBV20-1	TRBJ1-3	NA	TGCAGTGCTGGCCAAGGACCGTTGATTTCCTCTGGAAACACCATATATTTT	CSAGQGPLISSGNTIYF
many	TRBV9	TRBJ2-5	TRBD2	TGTGCCAGCAGCGTAGCTACGGGACTACAAGAGACCCAGTACTTC	CASSVATGLQETQYF
NA	TRBV7-9	TRBJ1-6	TRBD1	TGTGCCGGCAGTAAGGGACAGGGGGAGCGGCTCCTCCACTTT	CAGSKGQGERLLHF
NA	TRBV10-3	TRBJ2-1	NA	TGTGCCATCAGTGGGGCGGTTGGGAAGTTGAAGGATGAGCAGTTCTTC	CAISGAVGKLKDEQFF
NA	TRBV11-2	TRBJ2-3	TRBD2	TGTGCCAGCAGTTGGCTGGCTAGCGGGGATGTAACAGATACGCAGTATTTT	CASSWLASGDVTDTQYF
few	TRBV3-1	TRBJ2-1	NA	TGTGCCAGCAGCCAAGATGGAATAACTCCATACCCTGGACTAGAGCAGTTCTTC	CASSQDGITPYPGLEQFF
once	TRBV20-1	TRBJ1-2	TRBD1	TGCAGTGCTAGACGGGGGACAGGGATGGGCCACACCTTC	CSARRGTGMGHTF
NA	TRBV4-3	TRBJ2-2	NA	TGCGCCAGCAGCCAAGATGGGCTAGCAAGCGGGGAGCTGTTTTTT	CASSQDGLASGELFF
few	TRBV15	TRBJ2-5	TRBD2	TGTGCCACCAGCAGAGAGCTAGCGGGGGGGGAGTACCAAGAGACCCAGTACTTC	CATSRELAGGEYQETQYF
NA	TRBV10-3	TRBJ2-7	NA	TGTGCCATCAGTAAACCCATAAACAATGAGCAGTACTTC	CAISKPINNEQYF
NA	TRBV2	TRBJ2-3	NA	TGCGCCAGCAGTGATGACGGAGGGGTTTCGGGTACGCAGTATTTT	CASSDDGGVSGTQYF
NA	TRBV7-9	TRBJ2-3	NA	TGTGCCACCGACAAGACAGATACGCAGTATTTT	CATDKTDTQYF
NA	TRBV20-1	TRBJ2-1	TRBD1	TGCGGTGCTAGTAGTCGAGGGGGCGCTGGGTCCTACAATGAGCAGTTCTTC	CGASSRGGAGSYNEQFF